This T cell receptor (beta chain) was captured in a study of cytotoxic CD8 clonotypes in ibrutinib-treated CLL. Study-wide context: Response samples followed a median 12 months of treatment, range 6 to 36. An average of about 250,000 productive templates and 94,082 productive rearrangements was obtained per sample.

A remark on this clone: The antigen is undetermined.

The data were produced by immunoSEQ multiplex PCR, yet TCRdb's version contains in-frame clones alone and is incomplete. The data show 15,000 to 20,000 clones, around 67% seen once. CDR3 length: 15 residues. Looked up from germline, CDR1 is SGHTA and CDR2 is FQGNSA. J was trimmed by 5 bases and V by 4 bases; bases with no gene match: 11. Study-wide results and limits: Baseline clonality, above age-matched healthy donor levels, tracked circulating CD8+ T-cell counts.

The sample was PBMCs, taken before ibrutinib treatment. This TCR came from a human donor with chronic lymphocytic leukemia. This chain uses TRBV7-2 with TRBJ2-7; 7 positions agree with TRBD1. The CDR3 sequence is CASSSQGTETNEQYF. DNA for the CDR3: TGTGCCAGCAGCTCGCAGGGGACAGAGACCAACGAGCAGTACTTC.